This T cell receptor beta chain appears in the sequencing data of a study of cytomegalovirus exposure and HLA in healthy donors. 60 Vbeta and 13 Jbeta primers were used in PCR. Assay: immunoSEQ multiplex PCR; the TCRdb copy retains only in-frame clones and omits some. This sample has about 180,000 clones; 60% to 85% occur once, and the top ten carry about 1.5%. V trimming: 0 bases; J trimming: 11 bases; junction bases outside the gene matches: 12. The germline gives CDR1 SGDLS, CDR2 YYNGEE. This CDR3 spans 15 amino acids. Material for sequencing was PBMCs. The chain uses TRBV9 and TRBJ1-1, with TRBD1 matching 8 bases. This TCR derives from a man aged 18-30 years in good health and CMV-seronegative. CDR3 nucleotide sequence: TGTGCCAGCAGCGTAGATGGTGGGGGACAGGCGATGGCTTTCTTT. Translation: CASSVDGGGQAMAFF.